These T cell receptor beta chains were read from a single sample in a study of OX40 agonist ivuxolimab in advanced cancers. Here immunoSEQ multiplex PCR was the method, and the copy in TCRdb shows in-frame clones only, minus some. The profile shows about 30,000 clones, approximately 85% of them singletons. Sequenced here: CD4+ or CD8+ T cells sorted from blood, sampled in a trial of the OX40 agonist ivuxolimab. These receptors came from an adult with an advanced solid tumor such as melanoma, head and neck, liver or kidney cancer. Both conserved end residues are part of each CDR3. The order of the fields is V gene, D gene, clone size, CDR3 length, J gene, CDR3 DNA, CDR3 protein. D genes are given only for firm matches. For some rows the clone size is stated as once, few or many, or as a class when expanded; others skip it.

TRBV25-1	TRBD1	NA	16	TRBJ2-5	TGTGCCGTGACAGGGACAGGGGGTAGGGACCAAGAGACCCAGTACTTC	CAVTGTGGRDQETQYF
TRBV7-9	NA	NA	16	TRBJ2-7	TGTGCCAGCAGCTCCCACCGGGAGGGACAGAGCTACGAGCAGTACTTC	CASSSHREGQSYEQYF
TRBV2	TRBD2	once	15	TRBJ2-7	TGTGCCAGCAGGGAGACTAGCGGGAGGGCCTACGAGCAGTACTTC	CASRETSGRAYEQYF
TRBV30	TRBD2	NA	16	TRBJ2-3	TGTGCCTGGGAGGTGGGAGGTAGCGGGAGTGGAGATACGCAGTATTTT	CAWEVGGSGSGDTQYF
TRBV19	TRBD1	once	15	TRBJ2-1	TGTGCCAGTAGTCCTGCCGGGACAGGGGGCAATGAGCAGTTCTTC	CASSPAGTGGNEQFF
TRBV10-1	NA	NA	14	TRBJ2-3	TGCGCCAGCAGTGAGTCCTATAGCACAGATACGCAGTATTTT	CASSESYSTDTQYF
TRBV28	NA	once	14	TRBJ1-1	TGTGCCAGCAGTCCAACCCCGGGAGGCACTGAAGCTTTCTTT	CASSPTPGGTEAFF
TRBV7-6	NA	NA	12	TRBJ2-2	TGTGCCAGCAGCCAACGAACCGGGGAGCTGTTTTTT	CASSQRTGELFF
TRBV19	TRBD1	NA	20	TRBJ1-5	TGTGCCAGTAGTAAGGTGACAGGGGGAAACTGGGGTTATAGCAATCAGCCCCAGCATTTT	CASSKVTGGNWGYSNQPQHF
TRBV6-5	NA	NA	10	TRBJ2-3	TGTGCCAGCTTCTCAGATACGCAGTATTTT	CASFSDTQYF
TRBV5-5	NA	NA	15	TRBJ1-2	TGTGCCAGCAGCTTGGCCTATCCAGGACACTATGGCTACACCTTC	CASSLAYPGHYGYTF
TRBV27	TRBD2	NA	15	TRBJ2-1	TGTGCCAGCCGTACCGTGAAAGCGGGAGGGGGTGAGCAGTTCTTC	CASRTVKAGGGEQFF